This paragraph covers one T cell receptor beta chain sequence. Its antigen is still unknown. TCR beta cDNA libraries had unique molecular identifiers. Out of roughly 1 to 10 million T cells, about 460,000 cDNA molecules were generated. A single record per CDR3 protein comes from TCRdb applying MiXCR to the PCR reads. The sample has roughly 800,000 distinct CDR3 sequences; 53% are singletons. V was clipped by 8 bases and J by 1 base, with 5 bases between them. There are 11 residues in the CDR3. Germline CDR1 and CDR2: SGHAT and FQNNGV. The data were obtained in a study of post-analysis software for immune sequencing data. Study-wide context: Both relapsing-remitting and secondary progressive multiple sclerosis featured among the disease courses, as did progressive-relapsing multiple sclerosis.

Notes on the study in general: Samples from a shared batch, those prepared together, strongly co-clustered by F measure. A handful of TRBV segments were more frequent in patients than controls; TRBV5-6, TRBV5-1 and TRBV20-1 belonged to this group.

This sequence originates from a girl aged 5-17 years with multiple sclerosis. Sample: blood. The chain is built from TRBV11-2 and TRBJ1-1, with no clear D. CDR3 DNA: TGTGCCAGCGAAGAGAACACTGAAGCTTTCTTT. It translates to CASEENTEAFF.